Each of the 18 T cell receptor beta chains below was sequenced from the same sample in a study of OX40 agonist ivuxolimab in advanced cancers. Sequencing used immunoSEQ multiplex PCR; TCRdb keeps in-frame clones, though not all of them. The sample carries 55,000 to 90,000 clones, roughly 80% recorded once. The material was CD4+ or CD8+ T cells sorted from blood, obtained in a trial of the OX40 agonist ivuxolimab. The origin of the receptors is an adult with an advanced solid tumor such as melanoma, head and neck, liver or kidney cancer.

The chain has TRBV2 and TRBJ2-1; a possible D gene is TRBD2 (6 bases). CDR1 is SNHLY and CDR2 is FYNNEI in the germline V gene. CDR3 length: 12 residues. V was clipped by 6 bases and J by 7 bases, with 10 bases between them. In DNA form, the CDR3 reads TGTGCCAGCAGCCAAGCGGGTAATGAGCAGTTCTTC. Translating gives CASSQAGNEQFF.

The genes are TRBV11-2 and TRBJ1-5, with no clear D. Germline lookup yields CDR1 SGHAT and CDR2 FQNNGV. CDR3 length: 15 residues. Trimming cost V 5 bases and J 3 bases, with 14 bases left between them. The CDR3 nucleotides read TGTGCCAGCAGCGCTAGTCCGGCAGACAATCAGCCCCAGCATTTT. It codes for CASSASPADNQPQHF.

The chain has TRBV5-1 and TRBJ2-3; tentatively, D is TRBD1 (5 bases). The length of the CDR3 is 14 residues. V was cut by 6 bases and J by 5 bases, with 16 bases left in between. Germline V gives CDR1 SGHRS, CDR2 YFSETQ. DNA of the CDR3: TGCGCCAGCAAAGCGATGGGGCTTAAAGATACGCAGTATTTT. Translating gives CASKAMGLKDTQYF.

This clone was picked up one time. The rearrangement uses TRBV6-6 and TRBJ1-5; TRBD1 agrees at 7 bases. Germline V CDR1 and CDR2: MNHNY, SVGAGI (reference sequence). The CDR3 contains 14 residues. Germline trimming cut 9 bases from V and 4 bases from J; bases unmatched to any gene: 9. This chain's CDR3 is CARTLGTVNQPQHF. The CDR3 DNA reads TGTGCCAGGACTTTAGGGACAGTGAATCAGCCCCAGCATTTT.

The chain couples TRBV18 to TRBJ1-2; D is unresolved. V dropped 6 bases and J dropped 6 bases, with 14 bases sitting between them. The CDR3 is 13 residues long. The germline V gene has CDR1 KGHSH and CDR2 LQKENI. CDR3 nucleotides: TGTGCCAGCTCGACGAGGAGGGAGAATGGCTACACCTTC. Translation: CASSTRRENGYTF.

The gene calls are TRBV7-9 and TRBJ1-5; 7 nucleotides line up with TRBD1. The CDR3 is 13 amino acids. Germline CDR1 is SEHNR and CDR2 is FQNEAQ (reference sequence). V lost 5 bases, J lost 6 bases, and 4 bases stayed unmatched. CDR3 coding DNA: TGTGCCAGCAGCGCGACAGGGTTTCAGCCCCAGCATTTT. Its protein is CASSATGFQPQHF.

This clone is a singleton in its sample. The chain couples TRBV10-1 to TRBJ1-6; D call uncertain. The CDR3 is made up of 14 amino acids. Germline loops: CDR1 WNHNN, CDR2 SYGVQD (reference sequence). V lost 4 bases to trimming and J lost 3 bases, with 7 bases between them. CDR3 bases: TGCGCCAGCAGTGTCTGGGACTATAATTCACCCCTCCACTTT. It translates to CASSVWDYNSPLHF.

This clone has only a few counts. This chain connects TRBV5-6 to TRBJ2-7; TRBD1 or TRBD2 may be the D gene (5 bases each). The V gene lost 4 bases and the J gene lost 2 bases, with 13 bases spanning the gap. Germline V gives CDR1 SGHDT, CDR2 YYEEEE. The CDR3 loop spans 14 amino acids. For the CDR3, the DNA is TGTGCCAGCAGCCTGGGGACGGGGACCTACGAGCAGTACTTC. This translates into CASSLGTGTYEQYF.

The CDR3 nucleotides read TGTGCCAGCAGCGTGCAGACAGGGTCCCGCAATGAGCAGTTCTTC. It specifies CASSVQTGSRNEQFF. The chain combines TRBV9 with TRBJ2-1, with TRBD1 matching 7 bases. Germline V gene lookup returns CDR1 SGDLS and CDR2 YYNGEE. The CDR3 consists of 15 residues. With 2 bases clipped from V and 6 bases from J, the junction kept 8 bases outside the gene matches.

This CDR3 is CASDPDREDEKLFF. The CDR3 region has the DNA TGTGCTAGTGACCCGGACAGGGAGGATGAAAAACTGTTTTTT. The chain employs TRBV12-5 and TRBJ1-4, with 8 bases fitting TRBD1. This CDR3 has 14 residues. Germline V lookup: CDR1 LGHNT, CDR2 FRNRAP. V shed 7 bases and J 6 bases; nucleotides not matched to a gene: 7.

The genes are TRBV5-4 and TRBJ1-6, with D tentatively TRBD1 (5 bases). Germline CDR1 and CDR2: SGHNT and YYREEE (reference sequence). V dropped 4 bases and J dropped 8 bases, with 19 bases sitting between them. The CDR3 is 16 residues long. CDR3 DNA sequence: TGTGCCAGCAGCCGTGGGTCGGGGGGATCGGATTCACCCCTCCACTTT. The encoded protein is CASSRGSGGSDSPLHF.

The chain recombines TRBV6-1 with TRBJ1-1; the D gene is possibly TRBD1 (6 bases). This CDR3 region has 15 residues. Germline CDR1 reads MNHNS; CDR2 reads SASEGT. Trimming shortened V by 11 bases and J by 1 base, and 20 bases separated the two germline ends. This chain's CDR3 is CAGRRDIATNTEAFF. The CDR3 DNA is TGTGCCGGACGCCGGGACATCGCCACGAACACTGAAGCTTTCTTT.

The V gene is TRBV2, the J gene TRBJ1-6; no firm D call. CDR3 size: 12 residues. From germline, CDR1 is SNHLY and CDR2 FYNNEI. The germline V and J ends were trimmed by 6 bases and 9 bases, with 9 bases remaining between them. CDR3 in amino acids: CASRGSVSPLHF. DNA for the CDR3: TGTGCCAGCAGGGGTTCGGTTTCACCCCTCCACTTT.

This chain joins TRBV7-9 and TRBJ2-2; D is tentatively TRBD1 or TRBD2 (5 bases each). This CDR3 spans 15 amino acids. In germline, CDR1 is SEHNR, CDR2 FQNEAQ (reference sequence). V gave up 5 bases and J gave up 4 bases, with 14 bases separating them. The CDR3 sequence: CASSEGTDRTGELFF. The CDR3, as DNA: TGTGCCAGCAGCGAAGGGACGGATCGCACCGGGGAGCTGTTTTTT.

V and J are TRBV21-1 and TRBJ1-4. TRBV21-1 has pseudogene status. The CDR3 spans 12 residues. The CDR3: CASSKSSLPVFF. CDR3 nucleotide sequence: TGTGCCAGCAGCAAATCGAGTCTCCCGGTGTTTTTT.

V is TRBV10-1 and J is TRBJ1-1; no reliable D call. The CDR3 length is 15 residues. CDR1 WNHNN and CDR2 SYGVQD come from the germline V gene (reference sequence). The V end lost 6 bases, the J end lost 4 bases, and 18 bases lay between the germline ends. This chain's CDR3 is CASSDSGTPSTEAFF. The CDR3 DNA follows: TGCGCCAGCAGCGACTCGGGAACCCCGAGCACTGAAGCTTTCTTT.

The V gene is TRBV30, the J gene TRBJ2-7, with 7 bases lining up with TRBD1. Losses at the gene ends were 5 bases for V and 5 bases for J; bases not matched to a gene: 9. The CDR3 spans 13 residues. Germline CDR1 is GTSNPN and CDR2 is SVGIG (reference sequence). The CDR3 protein is CAWGQARYNEQYF. DNA of the CDR3: TGTGCCTGGGGACAGGCTCGGTACAACGAGCAGTACTTC.

The CDR3 sequence: CASSKGGDLYEQYF. CDR3 nucleotide sequence: TGTGCCAGCAGCAAAGGCGGGGACCTCTACGAGCAGTACTTC. This chain joins TRBV21-1 and TRBJ2-7; TRBD2, the table's D call, lacks a check against the DNA. TRBV21-1 is termed a pseudogene. This CDR3 has 14 amino acids.